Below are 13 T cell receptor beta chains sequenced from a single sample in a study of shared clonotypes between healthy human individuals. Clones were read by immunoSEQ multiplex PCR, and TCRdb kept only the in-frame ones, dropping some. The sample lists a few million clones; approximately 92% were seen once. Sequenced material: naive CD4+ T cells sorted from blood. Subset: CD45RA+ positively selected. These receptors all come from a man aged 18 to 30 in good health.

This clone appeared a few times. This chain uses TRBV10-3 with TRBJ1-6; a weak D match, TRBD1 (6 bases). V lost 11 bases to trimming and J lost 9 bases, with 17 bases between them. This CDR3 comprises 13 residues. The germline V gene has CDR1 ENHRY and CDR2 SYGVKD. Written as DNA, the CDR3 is TGTGCCTCCAGACATCAGGGGAGTTCACCCCTCCACTTT. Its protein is CASRHQGSSPLHF.

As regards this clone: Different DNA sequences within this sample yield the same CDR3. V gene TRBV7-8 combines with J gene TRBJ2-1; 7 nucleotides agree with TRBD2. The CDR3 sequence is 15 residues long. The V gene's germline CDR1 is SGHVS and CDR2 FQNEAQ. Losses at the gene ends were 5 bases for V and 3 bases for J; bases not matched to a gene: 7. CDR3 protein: CASSARLALYNEQFF. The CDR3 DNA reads TGTGCCAGCAGCGCGAGACTAGCTCTCTACAATGAGCAGTTCTTC.

CDR3 sequence (DNA): TGTGCCAGCAGCACCGGACTAGCGGGGACTGAGCAGTTCTTC. This translates into CASSTGLAGTEQFF. The chain links TRBV5-5 to TRBJ2-1, with 12 nucleotides matching TRBD2. CDR3 length: 14 amino acids. The germline V gene encodes CDR1 SGHKS and CDR2 YYEKEE (reference sequence). Unmatched junction bases numbered 5, after V lost 4 bases and J lost 9 bases.

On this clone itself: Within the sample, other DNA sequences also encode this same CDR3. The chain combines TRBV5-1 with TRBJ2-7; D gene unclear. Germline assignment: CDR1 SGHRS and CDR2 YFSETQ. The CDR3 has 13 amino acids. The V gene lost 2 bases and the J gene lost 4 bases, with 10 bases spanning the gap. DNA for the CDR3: TGCGCCAGCAGCTTATACAACAGTTACGAGCAGTACTTC. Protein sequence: CASSLYNSYEQYF.

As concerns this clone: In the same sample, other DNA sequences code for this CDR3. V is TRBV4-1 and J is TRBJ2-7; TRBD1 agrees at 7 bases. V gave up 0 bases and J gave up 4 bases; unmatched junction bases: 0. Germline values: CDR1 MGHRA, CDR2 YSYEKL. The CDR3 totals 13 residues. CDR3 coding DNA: TGCGCCAGCAGCCAAGACAGGGGGTACGAGCAGTACTTC. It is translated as CASSQDRGYEQYF.

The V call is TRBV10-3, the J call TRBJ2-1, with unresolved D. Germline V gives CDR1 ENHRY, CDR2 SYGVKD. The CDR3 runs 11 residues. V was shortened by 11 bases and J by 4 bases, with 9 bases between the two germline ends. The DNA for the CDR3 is TGTGCCGTGGGCAATTACAATGAGCAGTTCTTC. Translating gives CAVGNYNEQFF.

The CDR3 region is CASSQVNLGLQHF. The DNA for the CDR3 is TGCGCCAGCAGCCAAGTAAATCTCGGACTCCAGCATTTT. This chain connects TRBV4-1 to TRBJ1-5, with D unresolved. The germline V gene has CDR1 MGHRA and CDR2 YSYEKL. Trimming left V 1 base short and J 12 bases short, with 13 bases between. The CDR3 has 13 amino acids.

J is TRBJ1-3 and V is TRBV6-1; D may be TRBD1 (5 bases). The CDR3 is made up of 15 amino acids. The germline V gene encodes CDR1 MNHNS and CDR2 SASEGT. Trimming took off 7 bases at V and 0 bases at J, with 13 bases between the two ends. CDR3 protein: CASIGGWGSGNTIYF. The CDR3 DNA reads TGTGCCAGCATCGGGGGTTGGGGCTCTGGAAACACCATATATTTT.

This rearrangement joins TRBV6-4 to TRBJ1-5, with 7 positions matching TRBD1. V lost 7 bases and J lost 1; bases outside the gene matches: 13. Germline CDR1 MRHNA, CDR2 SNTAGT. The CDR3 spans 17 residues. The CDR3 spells CASIRDRDFRSNQPQHF. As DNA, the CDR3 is TGTGCCAGCATCCGGGACAGAGACTTTCGGAGCAATCAGCCCCAGCATTTT.

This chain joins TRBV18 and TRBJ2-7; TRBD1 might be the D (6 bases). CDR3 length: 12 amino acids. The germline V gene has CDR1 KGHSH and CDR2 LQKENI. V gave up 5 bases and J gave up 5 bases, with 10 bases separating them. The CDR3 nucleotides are TGTGCCAGCTCAGTACAGGGCAACGAGCAGTACTTC. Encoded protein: CASSVQGNEQYF.

The CDR3 DNA reads as TGCGCCAGCAGCCAATCTTCGGGATCAACCTACGAGCAGTACTTC. Protein product: CASSQSSGSTYEQYF. The chain links TRBV4-3 to TRBJ2-7; maybe TRBD2 (5 bases). Trimming removed 2 bases at V and 2 bases at J, with 13 bases between. This CDR3 region has 15 residues. Germline-derived CDR1 and CDR2 are LGHNA and YSLEER.

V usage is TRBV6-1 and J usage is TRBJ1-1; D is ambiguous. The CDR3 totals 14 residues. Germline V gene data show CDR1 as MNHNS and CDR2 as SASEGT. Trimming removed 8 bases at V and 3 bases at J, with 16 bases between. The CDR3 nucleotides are TGTGCCAGCTTGGAGGAGGGAAGTCACACTGAAGCTTTCTTT. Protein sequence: CASLEEGSHTEAFF.

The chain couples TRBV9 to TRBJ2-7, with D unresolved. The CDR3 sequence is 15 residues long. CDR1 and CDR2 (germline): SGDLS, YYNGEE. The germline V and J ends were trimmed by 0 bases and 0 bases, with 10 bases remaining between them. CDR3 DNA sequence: TGTGCCAGCAGCGTAGGTTTATCAGGCTCCTACGAGCAGTACTTC. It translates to CASSVGLSGSYEQYF.